This T cell receptor beta chain is from a study of blood T cell repertoires in COVID-19. Per germline, CDR1 KGHDR and CDR2 SFDVKD. The CDR3 consists of 22 residues. V shed 2 bases and J 0 bases; nucleotides not matched to a gene: 20. The method was immunoSEQ multiplex PCR; TCRdb's version includes in-frame clones alone and lacks a portion of them. The sample consists of roughly 250,000 clones, roughly 83% of them appearing once. This clone was detected once. The chain couples TRBV24-1 to TRBJ2-1, with TRBD1 identical over 8 bases. The source material was peripheral blood. The sequence was obtained from a woman aged 50 to 60 with acute or convalescent COVID-19. The CDR3 sequence is CATSDWGFGTGDDFGSYNEQFF. CDR3 DNA: TGTGCCACCAGTGATTGGGGATTTGGGACAGGTGATGATTTTGGCTCCTACAATGAGCAGTTCTTC.